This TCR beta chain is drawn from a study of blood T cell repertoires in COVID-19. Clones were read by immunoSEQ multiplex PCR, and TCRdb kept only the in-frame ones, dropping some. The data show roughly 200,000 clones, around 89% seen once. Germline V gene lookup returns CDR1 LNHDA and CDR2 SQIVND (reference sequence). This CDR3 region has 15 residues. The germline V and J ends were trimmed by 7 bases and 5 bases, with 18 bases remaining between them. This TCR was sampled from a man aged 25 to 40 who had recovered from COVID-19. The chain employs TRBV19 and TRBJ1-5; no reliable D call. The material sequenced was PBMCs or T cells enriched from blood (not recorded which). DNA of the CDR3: TGTGCCAGTAATCATTGGACTGTCCGGGATCAGCCCCAGCATTTT. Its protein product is CASNHWTVRDQPQHF. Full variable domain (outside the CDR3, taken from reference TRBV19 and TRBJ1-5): DGGITQSPKYLFRKEGQNVTLSCEQNLNHDAMYWYRQDPGQGLRLIYYSQIVNDFQKGDIAEGYSVSREKKESFPLTVTSAQKNPTAFYLCASNHWTVRDQPQHFGDGTRLSIL.